This TCR beta chain was documented in a study of blood T cell repertoires in COVID-19. The repertoire was sequenced with immunoSEQ multiplex PCR; TCRdb's copy has only in-frame clones and lacks some. The repertoire holds 150,000 to 200,000 clones, with roughly 77% as singletons. V dropped 1 base and J dropped 5 bases, with 11 bases sitting between them. From germline, CDR1 is SGHAT and CDR2 FQNNGV. The CDR3 is 14 residues long. Clinical histories supplied by participants themselves formed the basis of cohort assignment. The V call is TRBV11-2, the J call TRBJ1-1; weak D call: TRBD1 (5 bases). The TCR originated in a woman in her 50s with acute COVID-19. Sequenced: PBMCs or T cells enriched from blood (not recorded which). The CDR3 sequence: CASSLGGALTEAFF. CDR3 in DNA: TGTGCCAGCAGCTTAGGGGGCGCCTTAACTGAAGCTTTCTTT.